The 8 T cell receptor beta chains below were found in one sample sequenced in a study of CD8+ T cells in alopecia areata. After isolation, RNA underwent reverse transcription to generate cDNA as the sequencing template. The table came from immunoSEQ multiplex PCR; TCRdb's copy has only in-frame clones and leaves some out. The repertoire holds about 190,000 clones, with about 63% as singletons. Sequenced here: CD4+ T cells sorted from blood, sampled at week 0. These receptors were collected from a human donor with alopecia areata.

The chain carries TRBV20-1 and TRBJ2-7; D call uncertain. The CDR3 has 11 residues. The germline V gene encodes CDR1 DFQATT and CDR2 SNEGSKA (reference sequence). The V and J ends lost 2 bases and 4 bases respectively, with 6 bases between them. The CDR3 nucleotides are TGCAGTGCTAGATTGGCGTACGAGCAGTACTTC. It codes for CSARLAYEQYF.

V gene TRBV7-9 combines with J gene TRBJ1-2; a weak D match, TRBD1 (5 bases). CDR3 length: 15 amino acids. Germline-derived CDR1 and CDR2 are SEHNR and FQNEAQ (reference sequence). Trimming took 7 bases from V and 2 from J, leaving 17 bases between them. The CDR3 DNA is TGTGCCAGCACCTATTCAGGGTTGGGGAACTATGGCTACACCTTC. Translating it yields CASTYSGLGNYGYTF. The full variable domain, in which reference TRBV7-9 and TRBJ1-2 provide the parts outside the CDR3, is DTGVSQNPRHKITKRGQNVTFRCDPISEHNRLYWYRQTLGQGPEFLTYFQNEAQLEKSRLLSDRFSAERPKGSFSTLEIQRTEQGDSAMYLCASTYSGLGNYGYTFGSGTRLTVV.

The chain combines TRBV9 with TRBJ2-4; 9 nucleotides line up with TRBD1. After removal of 0 bases from V and 3 bases from J, the junction contained 10 bases not matched to a gene. The CDR3 is 18 residues long. From germline, CDR1 is SGDLS and CDR2 YYNGEE. CDR3 sequence: CASSVGGGTGPHKNIQYF. CDR3 DNA: TGTGCCAGCAGCGTAGGGGGCGGGACAGGGCCCCACAAAAACATTCAGTACTTC.

The chain joins TRBV9 to TRBJ1-2; D gene ambiguous. CDR1 and CDR2 from the germline V gene are SGDLS and YYNGEE. The V gene lost 4 bases and the J gene lost 9 bases, with 16 bases spanning the gap. The CDR3 runs to 13 residues. The DNA for the CDR3 is TGTGCCAGCAGCCAGGCCGTAGGGAGGAGCTACACCTTC. Its translation is CASSQAVGRSYTF.

This clone was detected only a few times. This sequence joins TRBV7-8 and TRBJ1-2; 7 nucleotides line up with TRBD1. This CDR3 region has 14 residues. V was pared by 2 bases and J by 7 bases, with 7 bases of the junction left unmatched. Looked up from germline, CDR1 is SGHVS and CDR2 is FQNEAQ. The CDR3 sequence is CASSLMEGASGYTF. The CDR3 DNA reads TGTGCCAGCAGCTTAATGGAGGGGGCAAGTGGCTACACCTTC.

The genes are TRBV27 and TRBJ1-2, with D unclear. The CDR3 loop spans 14 amino acids. Trimming removed 5 bases at V and 7 bases at J, with 17 bases between. The germline V gene has CDR1 MNHEY and CDR2 SMNVEV (reference sequence). The chain's CDR3 is CASSPSEVLGGYTF. The CDR3 DNA reads as TGTGCCAGCAGTCCAAGCGAGGTTCTCGGTGGCTACACCTTC.

The chain couples TRBV2 to TRBJ2-5, with 7 bases identical to TRBD2. Trimming removed 11 bases from V and 5 bases from J; junction bases left unmatched: 17. The germline V gene has CDR1 SNHLY and CDR2 FYNNEI. The CDR3 has 15 residues. CDR3 DNA sequence: TGTGCCCCGAGCGGGGATTTCCCCTATCCGGAGACCCAGTACTTC. Its protein is CAPSGDFPYPETQYF. Full variable domain (outside the CDR3, taken from reference TRBV2 and TRBJ2-5): EPEVTQTPSHQVTQMGQEVILRCVPISNHLYFYWYRQILGQKVEFLVSFYNNEISEKSEIFDDQFSVERPDGSNFTLKIRSTKLEDSAMYFCAPSGDFPYPETQYFGPGTRLLVL.

V gene TRBV5-1 combines with J gene TRBJ1-2; TRBD1 aligns across 10 bases. With V trimmed by 7 bases and J by 7 bases, 4 bases remained unmatched. CDR1 SGHRS and CDR2 YFSETQ come from the germline V gene. CDR3 length: 12 amino acids. The CDR3 reads CASGQGVGGYTF. The CDR3 nucleotides read TGCGCCAGCGGACAGGGGGTCGGTGGCTACACCTTC.